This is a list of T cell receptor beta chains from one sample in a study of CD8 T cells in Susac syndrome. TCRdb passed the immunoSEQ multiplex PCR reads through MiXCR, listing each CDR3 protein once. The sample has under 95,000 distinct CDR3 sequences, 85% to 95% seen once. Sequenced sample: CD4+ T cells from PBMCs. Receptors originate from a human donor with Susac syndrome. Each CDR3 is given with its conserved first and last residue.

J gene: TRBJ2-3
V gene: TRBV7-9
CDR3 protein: CASSRPGREADTQYF

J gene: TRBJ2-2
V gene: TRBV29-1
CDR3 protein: CSVDGGFTGELFF

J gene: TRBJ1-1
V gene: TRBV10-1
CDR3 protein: CASSQGLNTEAFF

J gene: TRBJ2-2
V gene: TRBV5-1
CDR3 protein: CASSLADLRRELFF

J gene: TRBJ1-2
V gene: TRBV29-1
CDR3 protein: CSVPGTGAKDYGYTF

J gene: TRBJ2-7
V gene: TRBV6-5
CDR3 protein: CASSYSDRVDEQYF

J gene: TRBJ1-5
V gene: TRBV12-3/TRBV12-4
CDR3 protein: CASRETVNQPQHF

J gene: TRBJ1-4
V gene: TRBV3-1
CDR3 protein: CASSREPRTGKLFF

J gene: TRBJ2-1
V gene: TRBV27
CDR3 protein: CASSPIPGQGYNEQFF

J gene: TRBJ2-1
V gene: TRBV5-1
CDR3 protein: CASSLAGEAYNEQFF

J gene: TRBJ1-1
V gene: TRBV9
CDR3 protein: CASSVGPAQNTEAFF

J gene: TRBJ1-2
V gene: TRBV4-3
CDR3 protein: CASSQGGSADYGYTF

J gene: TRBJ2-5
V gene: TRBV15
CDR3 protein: CATSRDRQQETQYF

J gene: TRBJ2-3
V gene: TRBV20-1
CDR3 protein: CSARFTDTQYF

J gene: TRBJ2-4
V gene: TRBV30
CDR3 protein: CACHFELAKNIQYF

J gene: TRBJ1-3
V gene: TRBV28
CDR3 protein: CASSSDRNTIYF

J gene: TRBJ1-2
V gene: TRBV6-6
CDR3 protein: CASSYSQGVPGYTF

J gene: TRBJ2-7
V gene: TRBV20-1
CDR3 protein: CSAIKRGGLYEQYF

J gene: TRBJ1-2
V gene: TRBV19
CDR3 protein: CASSMGGLPRHTF

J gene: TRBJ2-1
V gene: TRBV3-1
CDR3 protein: CASSQPRGGFEQFF

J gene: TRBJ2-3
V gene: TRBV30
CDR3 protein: CAWIPPSYADTQYF

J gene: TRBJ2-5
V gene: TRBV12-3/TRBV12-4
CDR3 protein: CASSFGFEGTGQETQYF

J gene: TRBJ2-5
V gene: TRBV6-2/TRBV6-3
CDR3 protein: CASSYSEVVRQETQYF

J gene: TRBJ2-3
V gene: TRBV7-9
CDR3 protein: CASSPPAGGGGDTQYF

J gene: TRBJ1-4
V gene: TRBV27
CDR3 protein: CASSLTELGKLFF

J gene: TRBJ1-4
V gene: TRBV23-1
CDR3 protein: CASSRNSRGWDEKLFF

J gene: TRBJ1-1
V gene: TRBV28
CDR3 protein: CASTLGQGAILFEAFF

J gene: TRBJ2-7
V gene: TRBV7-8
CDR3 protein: CASSVYRGTGFSYEQYF

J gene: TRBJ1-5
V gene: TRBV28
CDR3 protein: CASSRTGQNQPQHF

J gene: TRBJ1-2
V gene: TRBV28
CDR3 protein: CASSFPWGGYTF

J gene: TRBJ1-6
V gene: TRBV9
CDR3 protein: CASSATGQGRRSPLHF

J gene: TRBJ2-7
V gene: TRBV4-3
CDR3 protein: CASSQDRSRGQYEQYF

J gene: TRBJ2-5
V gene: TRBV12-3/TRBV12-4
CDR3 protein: CASRVGLAGKETQYF

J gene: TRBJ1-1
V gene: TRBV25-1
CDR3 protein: CASRGNTEAFF

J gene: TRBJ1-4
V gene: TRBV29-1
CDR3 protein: CSVQTGFNEKLFF

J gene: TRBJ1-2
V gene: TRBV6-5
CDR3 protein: CASSDRSRFYRYTF

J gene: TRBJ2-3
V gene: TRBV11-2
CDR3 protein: CASNGLSTDTQYF

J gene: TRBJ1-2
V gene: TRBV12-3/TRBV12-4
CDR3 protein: CASSPPGQGASNYGYTF

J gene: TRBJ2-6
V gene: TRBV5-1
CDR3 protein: CASSLGVAGANVLTF

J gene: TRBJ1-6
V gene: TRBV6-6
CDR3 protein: CASSHRDRVSPLHF

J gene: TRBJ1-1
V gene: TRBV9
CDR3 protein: CASSVVWSGTEAFF

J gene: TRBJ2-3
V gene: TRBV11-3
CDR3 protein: CASSPRQGWGTDTQYF

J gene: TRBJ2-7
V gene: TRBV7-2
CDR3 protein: CASSPRYREYEQYF

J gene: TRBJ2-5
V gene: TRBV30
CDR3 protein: CAWNGAAGEQETQYF

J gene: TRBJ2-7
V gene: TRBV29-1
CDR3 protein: CSVDLGNEQYF

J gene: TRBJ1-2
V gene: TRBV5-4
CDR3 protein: CASSFDTRSNYGYTF

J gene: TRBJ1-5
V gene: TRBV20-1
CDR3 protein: CSARETANQPQHF

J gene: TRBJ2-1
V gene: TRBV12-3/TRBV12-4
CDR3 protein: CASSLAHGNNEQFF

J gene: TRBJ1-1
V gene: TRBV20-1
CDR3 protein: CSARHRSRETEAFF

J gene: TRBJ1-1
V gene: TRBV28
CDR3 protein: CASTSGILIRNTEAFF

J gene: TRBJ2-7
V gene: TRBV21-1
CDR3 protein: CASSPPTGARAFEQYF

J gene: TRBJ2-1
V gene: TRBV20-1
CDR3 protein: CSARWVRGGPGEQFF

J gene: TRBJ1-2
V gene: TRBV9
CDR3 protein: CASSVDSGNYGYTF

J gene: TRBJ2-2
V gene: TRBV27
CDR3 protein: CASSLVLGSLFF